This paragraph reports one T cell receptor beta chain. The record originates from a study of blood T cell repertoires in COVID-19. Germline lookup yields CDR1 SGHAT and CDR2 FQNNGV. The CDR3 spans 14 residues. Trimming shortened V by 3 bases and J by 6 bases, and 14 bases separated the two germline ends. Assay: immunoSEQ multiplex PCR; the TCRdb copy retains only in-frame clones and omits some. The sample shows approximately 350,000 clones, 87% of them seen only once. This chain links TRBV11-2 with TRBJ1-2; D gene unclear. Sequencing was performed on peripheral blood. The receptor's source is a woman between 50 and 59 years old with COVID-19, enrolled during active disease. Here the CDR3 reads CASSFGLQSNGYTF. In nucleotides, the CDR3 is TGTGCCAGCAGCTTCGGACTGCAGAGTAATGGCTACACCTTC. Full variable domain (rest looked up from reference TRBV11-2 and TRBJ1-2): EAGVAQSPRYKIIEKRQSVAFWCNPISGHATLYWYQQILGQGPKLLIQFQNNGVVDDSQLPKDRFSAERLKGVDSTLKIQPAKLEDSAVYLCASSFGLQSNGYTFGSGTRLTVV.